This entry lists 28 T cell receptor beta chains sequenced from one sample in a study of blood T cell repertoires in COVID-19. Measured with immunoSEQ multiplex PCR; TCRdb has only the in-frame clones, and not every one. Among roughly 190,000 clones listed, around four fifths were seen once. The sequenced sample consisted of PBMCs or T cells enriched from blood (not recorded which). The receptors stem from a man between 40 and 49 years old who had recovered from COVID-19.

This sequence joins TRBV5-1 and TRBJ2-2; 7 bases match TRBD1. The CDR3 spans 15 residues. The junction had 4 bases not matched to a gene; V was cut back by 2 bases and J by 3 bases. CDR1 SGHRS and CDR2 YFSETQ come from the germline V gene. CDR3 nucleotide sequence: TGCGCCAGCAGCTTCGGCCAGGGGGACACCGGGGAGCTGTTTTTT. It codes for CASSFGQGDTGELFF.

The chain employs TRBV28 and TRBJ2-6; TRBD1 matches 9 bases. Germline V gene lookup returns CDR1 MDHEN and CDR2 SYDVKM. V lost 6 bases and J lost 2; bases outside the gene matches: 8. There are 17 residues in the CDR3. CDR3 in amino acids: CASRETGGSPGANVLTF. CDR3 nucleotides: TGTGCCAGCAGGGAGACAGGGGGGAGCCCTGGGGCCAACGTCCTGACTTTC. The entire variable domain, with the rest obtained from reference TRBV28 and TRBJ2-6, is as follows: DVKVTQSSRYLVKRTGEKVFLECVQDMDHENMFWYRQDPGLGLRLIYFSYDVKMKEKGDIPEGYSVSREKKERFSLILESASTNQTSMYLCASRETGGSPGANVLTFGAGSRLTVL.

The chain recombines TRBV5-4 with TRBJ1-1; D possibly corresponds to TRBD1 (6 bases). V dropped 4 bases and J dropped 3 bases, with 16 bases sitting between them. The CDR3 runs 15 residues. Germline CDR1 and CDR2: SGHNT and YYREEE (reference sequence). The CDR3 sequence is CASSPSGRGYTEAFF. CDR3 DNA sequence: TGTGCCAGCAGCCCTTCCGGCAGGGGCTACACTGAAGCTTTCTTT.

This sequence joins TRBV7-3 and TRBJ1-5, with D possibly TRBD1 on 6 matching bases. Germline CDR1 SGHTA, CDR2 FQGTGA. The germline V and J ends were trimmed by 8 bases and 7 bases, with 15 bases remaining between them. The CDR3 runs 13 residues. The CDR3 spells CASGMDRIQPQHF. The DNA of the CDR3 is TGTGCCAGCGGTATGGACAGAATCCAGCCCCAGCATTTT.

As DNA, the CDR3 is TGTGCCAGCAGCCAAGAAAGGACAGGAGCCCAAATCTATGGCTACACCTTC. It codes for CASSQERTGAQIYGYTF. The chain uses TRBV4-2 and TRBJ1-2, with TRBD1 matching over 7 bases. Germline CDR1 reads LGHNA; CDR2 reads YNFKEQ. V trimming: 0 bases; J trimming: 4 bases; junction bases outside the gene matches: 11. The CDR3 length is 17 residues.

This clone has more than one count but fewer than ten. As DNA, the CDR3 is TGTGCCAGCAGTCGGGGAATGGCCCAGCATTTT. It specifies CASSRGMAQHF. The rearrangement links TRBV28 to TRBJ1-5; D gene ambiguous. Germline CDR1 MDHEN, CDR2 SYDVKM. V gave up 5 bases and J gave up 11 bases, with 10 bases separating them. The CDR3 is made up of 11 amino acids. The variable domain in full, completed from reference TRBV28 and TRBJ1-5, reads DVKVTQSSRYLVKRTGEKVFLECVQDMDHENMFWYRQDPGLGLRLIYFSYDVKMKEKGDIPEGYSVSREKKERFSLILESASTNQTSMYLCASSRGMAQHFGDGTRLSIL.

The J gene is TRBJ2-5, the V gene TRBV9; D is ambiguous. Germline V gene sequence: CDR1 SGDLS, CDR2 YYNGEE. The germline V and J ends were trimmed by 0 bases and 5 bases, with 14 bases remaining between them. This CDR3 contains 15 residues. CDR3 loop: CASSVDSTRWETQYF. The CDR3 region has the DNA TGTGCCAGCAGCGTAGACAGCACAAGGTGGGAGACCCAGTACTTC.

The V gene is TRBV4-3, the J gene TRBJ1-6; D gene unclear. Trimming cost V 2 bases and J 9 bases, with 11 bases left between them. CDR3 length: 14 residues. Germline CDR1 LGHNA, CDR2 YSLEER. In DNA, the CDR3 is TGCGCCAGCAGCCAAAGCACGTTAAGTTCACCCCTCCACTTT. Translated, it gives CASSQSTLSSPLHF.

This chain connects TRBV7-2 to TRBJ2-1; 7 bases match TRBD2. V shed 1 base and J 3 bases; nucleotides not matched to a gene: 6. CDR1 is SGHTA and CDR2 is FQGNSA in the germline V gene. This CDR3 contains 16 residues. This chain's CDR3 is CASSLVAGAIYNEQFF. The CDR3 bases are TGTGCCAGCAGCTTAGTGGCGGGAGCGATCTACAATGAGCAGTTCTTC.

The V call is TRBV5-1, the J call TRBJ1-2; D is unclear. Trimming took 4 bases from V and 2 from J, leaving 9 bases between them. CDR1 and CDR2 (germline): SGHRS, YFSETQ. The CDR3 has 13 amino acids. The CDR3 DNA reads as TGCGCCAGCAGCCCAACACGAAACTATGGCTACACCTTC. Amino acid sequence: CASSPTRNYGYTF.

In DNA, the CDR3 is TGTGCCAGCTCAATCGGACAGGGGAGCTCTGGAAACACCATATATTTT. It yields the protein CASSIGQGSSGNTIYF. The chain is built from TRBV18 and TRBJ1-3, with 9 bases matching TRBD1. Germline CDR1 and CDR2: KGHSH and LQKENI. This CDR3 has 16 amino acids. Germline trimming cut 5 bases from V and 0 bases from J; bases unmatched to any gene: 5.

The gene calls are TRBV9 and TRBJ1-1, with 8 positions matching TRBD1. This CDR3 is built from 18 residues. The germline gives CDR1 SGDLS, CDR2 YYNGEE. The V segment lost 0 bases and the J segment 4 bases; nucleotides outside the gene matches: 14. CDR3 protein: CASSVARGQGAKSTEAFF. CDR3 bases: TGTGCCAGCAGCGTAGCGAGGGGGCAGGGGGCAAAGAGCACTGAAGCTTTCTTT.

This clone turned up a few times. In DNA, the CDR3 is TGTGCCATCAGTCATGCCCGACAGGGAATAACAGATACGCAGTATTTT. Translating gives CAISHARQGITDTQYF. The rearrangement joins TRBV10-3 to TRBJ2-3, with 7 bases fitting TRBD1. The CDR3 is 16 amino acids. After removal of 5 bases from V and 3 bases from J, the junction contained 11 bases not matched to a gene. In germline, CDR1 is ENHRY, CDR2 SYGVKD.

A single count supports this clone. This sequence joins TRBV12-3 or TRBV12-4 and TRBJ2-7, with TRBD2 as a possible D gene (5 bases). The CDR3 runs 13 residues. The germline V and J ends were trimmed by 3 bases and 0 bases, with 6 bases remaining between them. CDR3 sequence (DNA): TGTGCCAGCAGTTTGGGAGTCTCCTACGAGCAGTACTTC. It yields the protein CASSLGVSYEQYF.

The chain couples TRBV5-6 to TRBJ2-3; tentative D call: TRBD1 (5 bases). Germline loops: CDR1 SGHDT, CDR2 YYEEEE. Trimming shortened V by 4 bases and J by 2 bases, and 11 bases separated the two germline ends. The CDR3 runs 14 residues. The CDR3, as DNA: TGTGCCAGCAGCCTCAGGGTCGCCACAGATACGCAGTATTTT. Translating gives CASSLRVATDTQYF. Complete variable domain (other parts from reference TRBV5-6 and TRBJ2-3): DAGVTQSPTHLIKTRGQQVTLRCSPKSGHDTVSWYQQALGQGPQFIFQYYEEEERQRGNFPDRFSGHQFPNYSSELNVNALLLGDSALYLCASSLRVATDTQYFGPGTRLTVL.

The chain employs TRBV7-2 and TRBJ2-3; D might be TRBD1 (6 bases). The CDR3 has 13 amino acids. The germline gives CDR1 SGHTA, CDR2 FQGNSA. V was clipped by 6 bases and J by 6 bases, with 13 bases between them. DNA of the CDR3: TGTGCCAGCAGTCTATGGACAGAGGATACGCAGTATTTT. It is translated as CASSLWTEDTQYF.

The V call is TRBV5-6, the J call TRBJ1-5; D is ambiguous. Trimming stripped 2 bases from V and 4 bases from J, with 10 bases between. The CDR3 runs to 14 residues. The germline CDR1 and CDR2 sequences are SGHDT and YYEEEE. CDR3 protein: CASSFGGENQPQHF. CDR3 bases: TGTGCCAGCAGCTTCGGCGGGGAGAATCAGCCCCAGCATTTT.

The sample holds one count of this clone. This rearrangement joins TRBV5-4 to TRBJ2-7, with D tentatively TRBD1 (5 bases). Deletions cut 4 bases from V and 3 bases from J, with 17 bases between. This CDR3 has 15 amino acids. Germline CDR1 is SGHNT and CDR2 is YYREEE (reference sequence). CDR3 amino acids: CASSQGSRADYEQYV. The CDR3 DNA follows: TGTGCCAGCAGCCAGGGCTCTCGGGCGGACTACGAGCAGTACGTC.

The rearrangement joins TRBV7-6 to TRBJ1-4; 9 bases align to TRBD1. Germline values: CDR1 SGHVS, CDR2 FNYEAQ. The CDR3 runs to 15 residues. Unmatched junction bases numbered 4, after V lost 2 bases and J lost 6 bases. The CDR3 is CASSLWTGADEKLFF. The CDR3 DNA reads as TGTGCCAGCAGCTTATGGACAGGGGCCGATGAAAAACTGTTTTTT.

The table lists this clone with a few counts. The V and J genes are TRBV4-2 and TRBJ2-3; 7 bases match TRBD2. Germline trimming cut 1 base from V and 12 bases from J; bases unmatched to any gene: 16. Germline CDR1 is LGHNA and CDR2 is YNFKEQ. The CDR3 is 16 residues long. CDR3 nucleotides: TGTGCCAGCAGCCAAGTATTCGGCGGGGAAGGCGGGAGACAGTATTTT. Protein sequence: CASSQVFGGEGGRQYF.

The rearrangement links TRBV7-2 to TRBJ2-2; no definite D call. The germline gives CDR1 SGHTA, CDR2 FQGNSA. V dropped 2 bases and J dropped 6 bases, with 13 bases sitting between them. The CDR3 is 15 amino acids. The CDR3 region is CASSLWAGFAGELFF. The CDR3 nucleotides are TGTGCCAGCAGCTTATGGGCTGGGTTCGCCGGGGAGCTGTTTTTT.

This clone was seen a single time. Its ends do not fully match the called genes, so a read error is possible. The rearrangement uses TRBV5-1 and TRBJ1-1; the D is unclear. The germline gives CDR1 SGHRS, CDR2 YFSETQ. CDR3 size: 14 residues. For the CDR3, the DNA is TGCGCCAGCAGCTTGGGACTGCAGAACACTGAAGCTTCCTTT. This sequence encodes CASSLGLQNTEASF.

The CDR3 bases are TGTGCCAGCAGTTACTCAACAACAGGAAACACCATATATTTT. Translating gives CASSYSTTGNTIYF. V gene TRBV6-5 combines with J gene TRBJ1-3; D call uncertain. Germline V gene sequence: CDR1 MNHEY, CDR2 SVGAGI. The CDR3 runs to 14 residues. V lost 0 bases to trimming and J lost 4 bases, with 7 bases between them.

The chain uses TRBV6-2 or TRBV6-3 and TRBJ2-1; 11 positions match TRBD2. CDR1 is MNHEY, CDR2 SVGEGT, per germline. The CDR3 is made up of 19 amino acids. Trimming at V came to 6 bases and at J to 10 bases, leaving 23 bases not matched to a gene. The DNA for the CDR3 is TGTGCCAGCAGCCTTAGCGTACGGACTAGCGGGCTCACCCCCAGAGAGCAGTTCTTC. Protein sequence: CASSLSVRTSGLTPREQFF.

The CDR3 nucleotides are TGTGCCAGCAGCGTAGCCGGGACTAGCTACGCCGGGGAGCTGTTTTTT. Protein sequence: CASSVAGTSYAGELFF. The rearrangement uses TRBV9 and TRBJ2-2; the match to TRBD2 covers 9 bases. The germline gives CDR1 SGDLS, CDR2 YYNGEE. This CDR3 region has 16 residues. Trimming at V came to 0 bases and at J to 6 bases, leaving 6 bases not matched to a gene.

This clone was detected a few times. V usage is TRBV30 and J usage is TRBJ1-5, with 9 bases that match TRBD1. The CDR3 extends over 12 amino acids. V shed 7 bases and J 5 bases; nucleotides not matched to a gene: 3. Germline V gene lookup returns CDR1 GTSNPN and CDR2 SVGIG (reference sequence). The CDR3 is CAFRQGDQPQHF. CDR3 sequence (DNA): TGTGCCTTTCGACAGGGGGATCAGCCCCAGCATTTT.

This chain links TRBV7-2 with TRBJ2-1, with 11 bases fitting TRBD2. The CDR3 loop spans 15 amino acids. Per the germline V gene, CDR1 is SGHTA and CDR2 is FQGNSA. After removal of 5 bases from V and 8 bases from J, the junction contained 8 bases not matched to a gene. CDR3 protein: CASSPGTSGGYEQFF. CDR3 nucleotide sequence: TGTGCCAGCAGCCCGGGGACTAGCGGAGGGTATGAGCAGTTCTTC.

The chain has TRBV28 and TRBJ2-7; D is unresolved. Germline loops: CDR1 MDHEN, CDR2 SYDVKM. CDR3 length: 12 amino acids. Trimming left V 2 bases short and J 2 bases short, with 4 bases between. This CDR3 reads CASSLTPYEQYV. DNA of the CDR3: TGTGCCAGCAGTTTAACTCCCTACGAGCAGTACGTC.